The rows below give T cell receptor beta chains drawn from one sample of a study of blood T cell repertoires in COVID-19. The repertoire was sequenced with immunoSEQ multiplex PCR; TCRdb's copy has only in-frame clones and lacks some. The sample records some 200,000 clones, 70% to 90% being singletons. Sequenced sample: peripheral blood. Receptors were obtained from a woman aged 45-59 years with acute or convalescent COVID-19. Each CDR3 is given with its conserved first and last residue. The D gene is left open where the match is weak. Some rows mark clone size as missing; the rest say once, few, many or name a class of expanded clone.

TRBJ2-3	TRBD2	.	TRBV11-3	CASSLGTSFTDTQYF	TGTGCCAGCAGCTTGGGGACTAGCTTTACAGATACGCAGTATTTT
TRBJ2-5	TRBD2	once	TRBV29-1	CSVGAGTGGETQYF	TGCAGCGTTGGGGCCGGGACGGGGGGAGAGACCCAGTACTTC
TRBJ2-1	.	.	TRBV3-1/TRBV3-2	CASSRALDSYNEQFF	TGTGCCAGCAGCCGGGCCCTTGACAGTTACAATGAGCAGTTCTTC
TRBJ1-6	.	.	TRBV9	CASSVEGAYNSPLHF	TGTGCCAGCAGCGTAGAAGGGGCCTATAATTCACCCCTCCACTTT
TRBJ2-1	TRBD1	.	TRBV5-1	CASSLPTGDMSYNEQFF	TGCGCCAGCAGCTTGCCGACAGGGGATATGTCCTACAATGAGCAGTTCTTC
TRBJ2-1	.	.	TRBV6-2/TRBV6-3	CASSPNFAGLNEQFF	TGTGCCAGCAGTCCGAACTTCGCGGGCCTCAATGAGCAGTTCTTC
TRBJ2-3	TRBD2	.	TRBV6-2/TRBV6-3	CASSIGGGPDTQYF	TGTGCCAGCAGTATCGGGGGGGGGCCCGATACGCAGTATTTT
TRBJ2-5	TRBD2	.	TRBV27	CASSLTVASSGLGTQYF	TGTGCCAGCAGTTTAACGGTGGCTTCTAGCGGCTTAGGGACCCAGTACTTC
TRBJ2-3	.	.	TRBV5-6	CASSLGKQGRADTQYF	TGTGCCAGCAGCTTGGGAAAACAGGGAAGGGCAGATACGCAGTATTTT
TRBJ1-6	.	.	TRBV6-5	CASSYVGGSPLHF	TGTGCCAGCAGTTACGTCGGAGGTTCACCCCTCCACTTT
TRBJ2-1	TRBD1	few	TRBV5-1	CASSHGQGLNEQFF	TGCGCCAGCAGCCATGGACAGGGCTTGAATGAGCAGTTCTTC
TRBJ2-1	.	.	TRBV18	CASSPSIANYNEQFF	TGTGCCAGCTCACCATCTATAGCCAACTACAATGAGCAGTTCTTC
TRBJ2-1	TRBD2	.	TRBV19	CASRILGTSGANEQFF	TGTGCCAGTAGGATTCTTGGGACTAGCGGAGCCAATGAGCAGTTCTTC
TRBJ1-5	.	few	TRBV19	CASTAGNNQPQHF	TGTGCCAGTACGGCAGGGAACAATCAGCCCCAGCATTTT
TRBJ2-1	TRBD2	.	TRBV7-2	CASSSRKRTSMAEQFF	TGTGCCAGCAGCTCCCGAAAACGGACTAGCATGGCCGAGCAGTTCTTC
TRBJ2-3	.	.	TRBV10-1	CASSERDNVDTQYF	TGCGCCAGCAGTGAGCGGGATAACGTAGATACGCAGTATTTT
TRBJ2-1	TRBD2	.	TRBV5-8	CASLRTRSAEQFF	TGTGCCAGCCTGCGGACTAGAAGCGCTGAGCAGTTCTTC
TRBJ1-1	.	.	TRBV11-2	CASSFQGTEAFF	TGTGCCAGCAGCTTCCAGGGGACTGAAGCTTTCTTT
TRBJ2-3	TRBD2	.	TRBV4-3	CASSQSPLGSGGITDTQYF	TGCGCCAGCAGCCAAAGCCCCCTGGGTAGCGGGGGGATCACAGATACGCAGTATTTT
TRBJ1-2	.	.	TRBV7-9	CASSSTGYGYTF	TGTGCCAGCAGCTCGACAGGATATGGCTACACCTTC
TRBJ1-1	.	once	TRBV27	CASILGWPGDTEAFF	TGTGCCAGCATCTTAGGATGGCCCGGGGACACTGAAGCTTTCTTT
TRBJ1-3	TRBD1	.	TRBV5-6	CASSRRGQGAFRSGNTIYF	TGTGCCAGCTCTAGACGGGGACAGGGTGCCTTCCGCTCTGGAAACACCATATATTTT
TRBJ2-1	.	.	TRBV11-3	CASARDNEQFF	TGTGCCAGCGCTCGGGACAATGAGCAGTTCTTC
TRBJ1-4	TRBD1	few	TRBV7-9	CASSSGQGNEKLFF	TGTGCCAGCAGCTCCGGACAGGGGAATGAAAAACTGTTTTTT
TRBJ2-2	TRBD1	.	TRBV30	CAWRAGGAGELFF	TGTGCCTGGAGAGCAGGGGGCGCCGGGGAGCTGTTTTTT
TRBJ2-7	.	.	TRBV2	CASSASSYEQYF	TGTGCCAGCAGTGCGTCGTCCTACGAGCAGTACTTC
TRBJ2-7	.	.	TRBV10-2	CASSDDSYFYEQYF	TGCGCCAGCAGTGATGACAGTTATTTCTACGAGCAGTACTTC
TRBJ1-6	TRBD1	.	TRBV2	CASTKTGGNSPLHF	TGTGCCAGCACAAAGACAGGGGGCAATTCACCCCTCCACTTT
TRBJ2-7	TRBD1	.	TRBV5-6	CASTKTGGVYEQYF	TGTGCCAGCACCAAGACAGGGGGAGTCTACGAGCAGTACTTC
TRBJ2-1	TRBD2	.	TRBV19	CASSIAPERGEQFF	TGTGCCAGTAGTATCGCCCCCGAGCGGGGAGAGCAGTTCTTC
TRBJ1-4	.	.	TRBV7-8	CASSLVREKLFF	TGTGCCAGCAGCTTGGTCCGGGAGAAACTGTTTTTT
TRBJ1-5	TRBD1	.	TRBV5-1	CASSPGQGALQPQHF	TGCGCCAGCAGCCCGGGACAGGGGGCTTTGCAGCCCCAGCATTTT
TRBJ1-6	TRBD1	.	TRBV5-4	CASSLGQGGSPLHF	TGTGCCAGCAGCTTGGGACAGGGAGGTTCACCCCTCCACTTT
TRBJ1-6	.	.	TRBV30	CAFRRGINSPLHF	TGTGCCTTTAGGAGAGGGATAAATTCACCCCTCCACTTT
TRBJ2-5	TRBD1	.	TRBV13	CASSFRDREETQYF	TGTGCCAGCAGCTTCCGGGACAGGGAAGAGACCCAGTACTTC
TRBJ2-3	TRBD1	once	TRBV13	CASSRNRGLSTDTQYF	TGTGCCAGCAGCCGAAACAGGGGGCTTAGCACAGATACGCAGTATTTT
TRBJ2-7	TRBD1	.	TRBV7-9	CASSFSQGVYEQYF	TGTGCCAGCAGCTTCTCTCAGGGGGTTTACGAGCAGTACTTC
TRBJ2-3	.	.	TRBV6-2/TRBV6-3	CASSYHGRGLERGARDTQYF	TGTGCCAGCAGTTACCACGGCAGGGGGCTCGAGCGGGGGGCCCGAGATACGCAGTATTTT
TRBJ1-4	.	few	TRBV29-1	CSAMGDYEKLFF	TGCAGCGCCATGGGGGACTACGAAAAACTGTTTTTT
TRBJ2-2	TRBD2	.	TRBV6-5	CAARKRETGELFF	TGTGCCGCCCGCAAGCGGGAGACCGGGGAGCTGTTTTTT
TRBJ2-3	TRBD2	.	TRBV5-6	CASSLTGTSATDTQYF	TGTGCCAGCAGCCTCACCGGGACTAGCGCTACAGATACGCAGTATTTT
TRBJ2-5	.	.	TRBV7-2	CASSPRRFGVETQYF	TGTGCCAGCAGCCCCCGTCGTTTCGGGGTAGAGACCCAGTACTTC
TRBJ1-2	.	.	TRBV9	CASSVESTGYGYTF	TGTGCCAGCAGCGTAGAGTCCACAGGCTATGGCTACACCTTC
TRBJ2-1	TRBD2	.	TRBV4-3	CASSPGDRLAGSNEQFF	TGCGCCAGCAGCCCAGGCGATCGACTAGCGGGGAGCAATGAGCAGTTCTTC
TRBJ2-7	.	.	TRBV25-1	CASTDRGSYEQYF	TGTGCCAGCACCGACAGAGGCTCCTACGAGCAGTACTTC
TRBJ1-4	TRBD1	.	TRBV2	CASSAGTANEKLFF	TGTGCCAGCAGTGCGGGGACAGCTAATGAAAAACTGTTTTTT
TRBJ2-3	TRBD2	.	TRBV3-1/TRBV3-2	CASSQRSGRPSDTQYF	TGTGCCAGCAGCCAGAGGAGCGGGAGACCCTCAGATACGCAGTATTTT